The clone carrying this T cell receptor (beta chain) is a singleton in its sample. This entry belongs to a study of cytomegalovirus exposure and HLA in healthy donors. The PCR was carried out with 60 Vbeta primers and 13 Jbeta primers. Sequenced by immunoSEQ multiplex PCR; TCRdb stores in-frame clones only, minus some. Of roughly 200,000 clones listed, around 80% are singletons. This CDR3 region has 11 residues. From germline, CDR1 is LNHDA and CDR2 SQIVND (reference sequence). V gave up 8 bases and J gave up 6 bases, with 10 bases separating them. The sequence derives from a man aged 30 to 45 in good health and CMV-seronegative. The sequenced sample was PBMCs. The chain combines TRBV19 with TRBJ1-2; possible D gene TRBD1, 6 bases. As DNA, the CDR3 is TGTGCCAGTGTCAGGGGAAATGGCTACACCTTC. Encoded protein: CASVRGNGYTF. Full variable domain (missing parts from reference TRBV19 and TRBJ1-2): DGGITQSPKYLFRKEGQNVTLSCEQNLNHDAMYWYRQDPGQGLRLIYYSQIVNDFQKGDIAEGYSVSREKKESFPLTVTSAQKNPTAFYLCASVRGNGYTFGSGTRLTVV.